Each of the 5 T cell receptor beta chains below was sequenced from the same sample in a study of blood T cell repertoires in COVID-19. The assay was immunoSEQ multiplex PCR, and TCRdb's table has in-frame clones only and misses some. The sample yields fewer than 400,000 clones, approximately 86% seen once. Material: peripheral blood. The receptors were gathered from a human donor in a cohort sampled during active COVID-19.

V usage is TRBV2 and J usage is TRBJ2-7, with a possible D match to TRBD1 (6 bases). V was pared by 2 bases and J by 7 bases, with 12 bases between. Germline assignment: CDR1 SNHLY and CDR2 FYNNEI. The CDR3 covers 13 residues. The DNA of the CDR3 is TGTGCCAGCAGTGAAACAGGGACGGGAGAGCAGTACTTC. This gives the protein CASSETGTGEQYF.

Only a few counts were recorded for this clone. V is TRBV19 and J is TRBJ1-5; TRBD1 agrees at 8 bases. The V segment lost 7 bases and the J segment 4 bases; nucleotides outside the gene matches: 6. CDR3 size: 14 residues. The germline V gene has CDR1 LNHDA and CDR2 SQIVND (reference sequence). CDR3 sequence: CASNYQGANQPQHF. CDR3 sequence (DNA): TGTGCCAGTAATTACCAGGGGGCGAATCAGCCCCAGCATTTT.

The chain employs TRBV2 and TRBJ1-4; D not resolved. Trimming removed 3 bases from V and 4 bases from J, with 6 bases in between. CDR1 SNHLY and CDR2 FYNNEI come from the germline V gene. This CDR3 is 13 amino acids long. The CDR3, as DNA: TGTGCCAGCAGTGAGAGATATAATGAAAAACTGTTTTTT. This encodes CASSERYNEKLFF.

The chain carries TRBV25-1 and TRBJ2-7; 7 positions match TRBD1. V lost 4 bases, J lost 4 bases, and 4 bases stayed unmatched. CDR1 and CDR2 (germline): MGHDK, SYGVNS. This CDR3 is built from 13 residues. CDR3: CASSGQGVYEQYF. The DNA for the CDR3 is TGTGCCAGCAGTGGACAGGGAGTGTACGAGCAGTACTTC.

V usage is TRBV19 and J usage is TRBJ1-2; 8 positions match TRBD1. The CDR3 has 16 amino acids. Unmatched junction bases numbered 15, after V lost 4 bases and J lost 8 bases. Germline V gene sequence: CDR1 LNHDA, CDR2 SQIVND (reference sequence). The DNA of the CDR3 is TGTGCCAGTAGTAGAGGGACAGGCTGGTCCCTATACGGCTACACCTTC. Translating it yields CASSRGTGWSLYGYTF.